The 11 T cell receptor beta chains below all came from one sample that was sequenced in a study of cytomegalovirus exposure and HLA in healthy donors. With 60 Vbeta and 13 Jbeta primers, the PCR was carried out. This table comes from immunoSEQ multiplex PCR, and its TCRdb copy is limited to in-frame clones, with some not included. The sample lists roughly 100,000 clones, over 55% seen once, with 2.8% in the top ten. The sample taken for sequencing was PBMCs. The receptors derive from a female donor in good health and CMV-seronegative.

V gene TRBV6-5 combines with J gene TRBJ2-7; weak D call: TRBD2 (6 bases). V was clipped by 10 bases and J by 1 base, with 14 bases between them. CDR1 MNHEY and CDR2 SVGAGI come from the germline V gene. This CDR3 region has 13 residues. Here the CDR3 DNA reads TGTGCCACCCTGGACTACTTTTCCTACGAGCAGTACTTC. Protein sequence: CATLDYFSYEQYF.

The V and J genes are TRBV6-5 and TRBJ2-1; no firm D call. The V and J ends lost 7 bases and 9 bases respectively, with 16 bases between them. The germline V gene has CDR1 MNHEY and CDR2 SVGAGI. The CDR3 spans 13 residues. This CDR3 reads CASTRPPSGEQFF. The CDR3 coding sequence is TGTGCCAGCACCCGGCCCCCCTCGGGTGAGCAGTTCTTC.

V gene TRBV18 combines with J gene TRBJ2-7, with 7 bases matching TRBD1. The V segment lost 3 bases and the J segment 8 bases; nucleotides outside the gene matches: 7. The CDR3 consists of 13 residues. CDR1 and CDR2 from the germline V gene are KGHSH and LQKENI. This chain's CDR3 is CASSPTGQVQQYF. The CDR3 nucleotides read TGTGCCAGCTCACCGACAGGGCAGGTCCAGCAGTACTTC.

The chain carries TRBV19 and TRBJ2-3; 9 bases match TRBD2. CDR1 and CDR2 (germline): LNHDA, SQIVND (reference sequence). The trim removed 5 bases at V and 4 bases at J, leaving 4 bases unmatched. The CDR3 is 14 amino acids. CDR3 residues: CASSGLAGPDTQYF. Written as DNA, the CDR3 is TGTGCCAGTAGTGGGCTAGCGGGACCAGATACGCAGTATTTT.

The CDR3 reads CASSLTMAERVASTDTQYF. CDR3 DNA sequence: TGTGCCAGCAGCTTAACGATGGCAGAACGGGTTGCTAGCACAGATACGCAGTATTTT. The chain couples TRBV7-3 to TRBJ2-3; D is undetermined. The CDR3 is 19 amino acids. Germline V gene sequence: CDR1 SGHTA, CDR2 FQGTGA. Trimming removed 0 bases from V and 0 bases from J, with 19 bases in between.

The V gene is TRBV10-3, the J gene TRBJ2-7; 7 bases map to TRBD1. Germline V gene lookup returns CDR1 ENHRY and CDR2 SYGVKD. The CDR3 runs to 15 residues. V lost 7 bases, J lost 1 base, and 10 bases stayed unmatched. In DNA form, the CDR3 reads TGTGCCATCAATGGCGCCGGGACAGATTCCTACGAGCAGTACTTC. Its protein is CAINGAGTDSYEQYF.

The J gene is TRBJ1-4, the V gene TRBV28; the match to TRBD1 covers 7 bases. V lost 5 bases and J lost 7; bases outside the gene matches: 10. Germline lookup yields CDR1 MDHEN and CDR2 SYDVKM. This CDR3 is 15 amino acids long. The CDR3 region is CASSPGGRGGEKLFF. CDR3 in DNA: TGTGCCAGCAGTCCAGGGGGGCGCGGAGGTGAAAAACTGTTTTTT.

This sequence joins TRBV9 and TRBJ2-2; a weak D match, TRBD2 (7 bases). Germline CDR1 and CDR2: SGDLS and YYNGEE. The CDR3 is made up of 17 amino acids. Trimming took 4 bases from V and 5 from J, leaving 21 bases between them. The CDR3 nucleotides are TGTGCCAGCAGCCTAGGGAGGGGGAGGGAGCGAACCGGGGAGCTGTTTTTT. Its protein is CASSLGRGRERTGELFF.

This rearrangement joins TRBV15 to TRBJ1-5; D is perhaps TRBD1 (5 bases). The germline V and J ends were trimmed by 5 bases and 7 bases, with 15 bases remaining between them. From germline, CDR1 is LNHNV and CDR2 YYDKDF (reference sequence). The CDR3 has 14 residues. CDR3 sequence: CATSVVRGRQPQHF. In DNA, the CDR3 is TGTGCCACCAGCGTGGTAAGGGGTCGGCAGCCCCAGCATTTT. The full variable domain, with the rest looked up from reference TRBV15 and TRBJ1-5, is DAMVIQNPRYQVTQFGKPVTLSCSQTLNHNVMYWYQQKSSQAPKLLFHYYDKDFNNEADTPDNFQSRRPNTSFCFLDIRSPGLGDTAMYLCATSVVRGRQPQHFGDGTRLSIL.

This clone was seen once. V is TRBV4-1 and J is TRBJ2-3; 7 bases align to TRBD1. This CDR3 spans 15 amino acids. J gave up 4 bases and V 1 base, and 5 bases lay outside the gene matches. Germline CDR1 reads MGHRA; CDR2 reads YSYEKL. CDR3 sequence (DNA): TGCGCCAGCAGCCAAGGATGGCAGGGGGCAGATACGCAGTATTTT. It is translated as CASSQGWQGADTQYF.

This clone was picked up a small number of times. The chain has TRBV7-2 and TRBJ2-1; 11 bases agree with TRBD2. Looked up from germline, CDR1 is SGHTA and CDR2 is FQGNSA. This CDR3 region has 16 residues. Trimming removed 5 bases from V and 12 bases from J; junction bases left unmatched: 15. The CDR3: CASSLIAGGLGWGQFF. CDR3 coding DNA: TGTGCCAGCAGCCTAATAGCGGGAGGGTTAGGGTGGGGGCAGTTCTTC.